The present T cell receptor (beta chain) was sequenced within a study of cytomegalovirus exposure and HLA in healthy donors (TCRdb year 2017). Context from the whole study: A later analysis indicated that the 120 validation repertoires were generated on the platform also employed for the approximately 700 repertoires of the first cohort. In addition to the first cohort of 666 subjects, a separate validation cohort of approximately 120 different subjects was used. The study was designed to test whether signatures of past pathogen exposure could be identified by cataloging public T cell receptors. High-throughput TCR immunosequencing, statistical association of individual TCRs with disease status, and machine learning were combined to predict cytomegalovirus infection status.

Results and caveats for the whole study, not just this receptor: Most TCR sequences were observed very rarely across donors, whereas some public TCRs were present in many individuals. The study listed approximately 150 TCR beta chains as associated with cytomegalovirus. Cytomegalovirus status was reported to be diagnosed by the classifier with high specificity and sensitivity in both the original and validation cohorts. In a later analysis, TCRs clustered in the first cohort were found to also tend to co-occur in the approximately 120 validation repertoires, with 85% to 95% of cluster scores above 0. The authors suggested that the approach could potentially be extended to other disease states and immunological phenotypes. A few of the identified cytomegalovirus-associated TCR beta chains were confirmed in vitro to be specific for cytomegalovirus antigens. A later analysis lacked HLA typing for the validation cohort, so it scored co-occurrence in that cohort across all 120 repertoires.

In regard to this clone: There is no known antigen for this receptor. No base quality values were provided; no much bigger clone lies one nucleotide off.

The donors belonged to the validation cohort of 120 subjects, which was separate from the roughly 700-subject first cohort. Libraries were built with the immunoSEQ multiplex PCR assay. In the paper's pipeline: To diagnose cytomegalovirus status from the catalog of TCR beta chain sequences, a statistical classification framework was built. Entries here come from immuneACCESS through TCRdb and include only in-frame sequences with V and J called. Some clones fail to appear in such tables; in the studies checked, an unresolved V gene covers under half of the shortfall, and the cause of the remainder is unknown. D and trimming were read from the DNA, whereas the V and J calls and clone size are those reported in that table. The sample data list 130,000 to 150,000 clones, and 89% of these were observed just once. Of the sample, over 9% falls within the top ten clones. The V end gives up 5 bases and the J end 2 bases, leaving 6 bases in the junction not matched to a gene. From its cysteine to its phenylalanine, the CDR3 spans 16 amino acids. Just CDR3 DNA is preserved here, 48 bases in frame from base 1. The germline V gene (reference sequence) provides CDR1 MNHEY and CDR2 SMNVEV.

The rearrangement combines TRBV27 with TRBJ2-1, with TRBD2 identical over 10 junction bases. Sequences were obtained from PBMCs. The clonotype was recovered from a woman younger than 35 in good health and CMV-seropositive. The CDR3 protein: CASSLDGLAAYNEQFF. The bases read TGTGCCAGCAGTCTCGACGGACTAGCGGCCTACAATGAGCAGTTCTTC.